This passage covers 8 T cell receptor beta chains from one sample sequenced in a study of cytomegalovirus exposure and HLA in healthy donors. 60 Vbeta and 13 Jbeta primers were used in PCR. Here immunoSEQ multiplex PCR was the method, and the copy in TCRdb shows in-frame clones only, minus some. The table records about 140,000 clones, roughly 72% of them present only once. Material: PBMCs. The receptors shown here come from a man aged 35 to 55 in good health and CMV-seronegative.

V gene TRBV20-1 combines with J gene TRBJ1-1; D is unresolved. The V gene's germline CDR1 is DFQATT and CDR2 SNEGSKA (reference sequence). V was clipped by 6 bases and J by 11 bases, with 7 bases between them. The CDR3 is 8 amino acids. The CDR3 sequence is CSAPGAFF. The CDR3 DNA sequence: TGCAGTGCCCCCGGGGCTTTCTTT.

The V gene is TRBV9, the J gene TRBJ1-4; D may be TRBD1 (6 bases). Germline CDR1 is SGDLS and CDR2 is YYNGEE. This CDR3 contains 15 residues. V lost 4 bases and J lost 4, with 14 bases in between. The CDR3 DNA is TGTGCCAGCAGCAGCTCCGGGACAAATAATGAAAAACTGTTTTTT. It yields the protein CASSSSGTNNEKLFF.

In this sample, this clone turned up a few times. The rearrangement links TRBV6-5 to TRBJ2-7; 10 positions match TRBD2. CDR1 and CDR2 (germline): MNHEY, SVGAGI. Losses at the gene ends were 2 bases for V and 4 bases for J; bases not matched to a gene: 8. This CDR3 spans 16 amino acids. The CDR3 here is CASSYGLLAGRYEQYF. The CDR3 nucleotides are TGTGCCAGCAGTTACGGGCTACTAGCGGGAAGGTACGAGCAGTACTTC.

This clone was found a few times. This chain uses TRBV6-1 with TRBJ2-5; 13 nucleotides match TRBD2. This CDR3 spans 16 amino acids. V was pared by 4 bases and J by 5 bases, with 7 bases of the junction left unmatched. The V gene's germline CDR1 is MNHNS and CDR2 SASEGT. The CDR3 is CASSAGLAGSAETQYF. CDR3 nucleotides: TGTGCCAGCAGTGCGGGACTAGCGGGGTCCGCCGAGACCCAGTACTTC.

CDR3 in amino acids: CASSEPQDGAGGLYEQYF. The DNA of the CDR3 is TGCGCCAGCAGTGAGCCCCAGGACGGGGCGGGAGGGCTTTACGAGCAGTACTTC. V gene TRBV10-2 combines with J gene TRBJ2-7; 9 bases match TRBD2. Looked up from germline, CDR1 is WSHSY and CDR2 is SAAADI. V was clipped by 2 bases and J by 4 bases; unmatched bases: 15. The CDR3 totals 18 residues.

The chain is built from TRBV28 and TRBJ2-1; 9 bases align to TRBD2. This CDR3 is built from 14 residues. Losses at the gene ends were 6 bases for V and 3 bases for J; bases not matched to a gene: 3. Germline CDR1 MDHEN, CDR2 SYDVKM. The CDR3 coding sequence is TGTGCCAGCAGCCCTAGCGGGAACTACAATGAGCAGTTCTTC. Translation gives CASSPSGNYNEQFF.

The chain links TRBV7-3 to TRBJ1-1; D is possibly TRBD1 (5 bases). The CDR3 loop spans 16 amino acids. Per germline, CDR1 SGHTA and CDR2 FQGTGA. V was clipped by 5 bases and J by 1 base, with 17 bases between them. The CDR3 DNA follows: TGTGCCAGCAGCGTCATTGATTACCAGGGGAACACTGAAGCTTTCTTT. The encoded protein is CASSVIDYQGNTEAFF.

A remark on this clone: A read error may account for a junction end that differs from germline. V is TRBV7-9 and J is TRBJ1-4, with 7 bases identical to TRBD1. CDR1 and CDR2 from the germline V gene are SEHNR and FQNEAQ (reference sequence). The CDR3 runs to 14 residues. As DNA, the CDR3 is TGTTCCAGCAGCCCGACAGGGTCGGGTGAAAAACTGTTTTTT. Its translation: CSSSPTGSGEKLFF.